This paragraph covers one T cell receptor (beta chain) sequence. The data were taken from a study of blood T cell repertoires in COVID-19. At the level of the study: In each case, the material was cDNA or gDNA derived from T cells, B-cell-depleted T cells, or PBMCs.

The data were produced by immunoSEQ multiplex PCR, yet TCRdb's version contains in-frame clones alone and is incomplete. This sample has about 380,000 clones; around 87% occur once, and the top ten carry 1.3%. The CDR3 totals 14 residues. Germline V gene sequence: CDR1 MGHRA, CDR2 YSYEKL. The V end was cut by 0 bases, the J end by 7 bases, with 10 bases between. The source of this sequence is a man between 25 and 39 years old who had recovered from COVID-19. The V call is TRBV4-1, the J call TRBJ1-5, with D unclear. The sequencing sample was made of PBMCs or T cells enriched from blood (not recorded which). CDR3 sequence (DNA): TGCGCCAGCAGCCAAGAACCGGTTTCGCAGCCCCAGCATTTT. It is translated as CASSQEPVSQPQHF.